The 10 T cell receptor beta chains below were found in one sample sequenced in a study of blood T cell repertoires in COVID-19. Clones were sequenced by immunoSEQ multiplex PCR, and TCRdb holds only the in-frame ones, with some missing. The sample carries roughly 76,000 clones, around nine tenths recorded once. The sequencing input was peripheral blood. All receptors come from a woman between 18 and 29 years old with acute or convalescent COVID-19.

The chain couples TRBV5-1 to TRBJ2-1, with TRBD2 as a possible D gene (5 bases). This CDR3 contains 16 residues. V was cut by 4 bases and J by 0 bases, with 14 bases left in between. Germline CDR1 SGHRS, CDR2 YFSETQ. Here the CDR3 reads CASSKKDRGSYNEQFF. In nucleotides, the CDR3 is TGCGCCAGCAGCAAGAAGGACCGGGGCTCCTACAATGAGCAGTTCTTC.

The chain combines TRBV28 with TRBJ1-4; TRBD1 might be the D (5 bases). Per the germline V gene, CDR1 is MDHEN and CDR2 is SYDVKM. CDR3 length: 15 residues. The ends were cut back, 3 bases at V and 6 bases at J, with 14 bases in the middle. The CDR3 DNA sequence: TGTGCCAGCAGTTTTTCCCGCCAGGGTGATGAAAAACTGTTTTTT. Its protein is CASSFSRQGDEKLFF.

A few counts support this clone. The genes are TRBV11-3 and TRBJ2-2, with D unresolved. Germline V gene lookup returns CDR1 SGHNT and CDR2 YENEEA. The CDR3 runs 14 residues. Trimming left V 2 bases short and J 3 bases short, with 7 bases between. CDR3 sequence reads: CASSLSTDTGELFF. CDR3 in DNA: TGTGCCAGCAGCTTAAGTACAGACACCGGGGAGCTGTTTTTT.

V usage is TRBV11-2 and J usage is TRBJ1-2, with 9 nucleotides matching TRBD1. V shed 3 bases and J 3 bases; nucleotides not matched to a gene: 8. The V gene's germline CDR1 is SGHAT and CDR2 FQNNGV. The CDR3 loop spans 16 amino acids. The CDR3 protein is CASSLGQGKGDYGYTF. The DNA of the CDR3 is TGTGCCAGCAGCTTGGGACAGGGCAAAGGGGACTATGGCTACACCTTC.

The gene calls are TRBV10-3 and TRBJ2-3; D not certain. Per germline, CDR1 ENHRY and CDR2 SYGVKD. Between the trimmed V and J ends, which lost 2 bases and 0 bases, there was a span of 9 bases. There are 15 residues in the CDR3. The CDR3 protein is CAISEQDPSTDTQYF. DNA for the CDR3: TGTGCCATCAGTGAGCAGGATCCTAGCACAGATACGCAGTATTTT.

The chain links TRBV25-1 to TRBJ1-1; perhaps TRBD1 as D (5 bases). CDR3 size: 12 residues. The V gene's germline CDR1 is MGHDK and CDR2 SYGVNS. With 10 bases removed from V and 1 base from J, the gap between germline ends came to 10 bases. In DNA, the CDR3 is TGTGCCACCAGGGCAGGGAACACTGAAGCTTTCTTT. As protein: CATRAGNTEAFF.

This chain joins TRBV6-6 and TRBJ2-7, with 8 nucleotides matching TRBD2. Germline CDR1 is MNHNY and CDR2 is SVGAGI (reference sequence). V trimming: 0 bases; J trimming: 0 bases; junction bases outside the gene matches: 4. The CDR3 length is 16 residues. CDR3 loop: CASSYSSGRVSYEQYF. CDR3 nucleotide sequence: TGTGCCAGCAGTTACTCATCCGGGAGGGTCTCCTACGAGCAGTACTTC.

The V and J genes are TRBV5-6 and TRBJ1-4; 7 bases agree with TRBD1. This CDR3 is built from 13 residues. Germline V CDR1 and CDR2: SGHDT, YYEEEE. V gave up 2 bases and J gave up 6 bases; unmatched junction bases: 1. The CDR3 DNA is TGTGCCAGCAGCTTCGACAGGGATGAAAAACTGTTTTTT. It encodes CASSFDRDEKLFF.

V gene TRBV29-1 combines with J gene TRBJ1-1, with 7 bases matching TRBD1. V shed 7 bases and J 4 bases; nucleotides not matched to a gene: 12. The CDR3 contains 14 residues. Germline V gives CDR1 SQVTM, CDR2 ANQGSEA. This chain's CDR3 is CSAELGGGGTEAFF. CDR3 in DNA: TGCAGCGCCGAGTTAGGGGGCGGCGGCACTGAAGCTTTCTTT.

This chain connects TRBV6-1 to TRBJ2-7; 8 bases fit TRBD1. The CDR3 totals 13 residues. Germline V gene sequence: CDR1 MNHNS, CDR2 SASEGT. After removal of 2 bases from V and 6 bases from J, the junction contained 3 bases not matched to a gene. The DNA of the CDR3 is TGTGCCAGCAGTGAATCAGGGGGCTTCGAGCAGTACTTC. Protein product: CASSESGGFEQYF.